A selection of T cell receptor beta chains follows, all from one sample in a study of T-cell memory formation after mild COVID-19. MiXCR was run by TCRdb on the 5' RACE reads, yielding one entry per CDR3 protein. The table has around 110,000 distinct CDR3 sequences, about 18% seen once; the top ten hold 25% to 30%. Material for sequencing was PBMCs or a T cell subset sorted from them (not recorded which). The source of these receptors is an adult woman who had mild COVID-19 (a few samples of this study predate the infection). Cell type and time point are not known. The CDR3 runs from the conserved cysteine through the conserved F or W. The D gene is left open where the match is weak. Not all rows give a size; the values are once, few, many and, for expanded clones, a class.

CDR3nt,CDR3aa,j_gene,d_gene,abundance,v_gene,len
TGCAGTGCTAGTACCCAACTAGTGACCTCCTACGAGCAGTACTTC,CSASTQLVTSYEQYF,TRBJ2-7,.,few,TRBV20-1,15
TGTGCCAGCAGCAAACGTGGGTGGATTACTGAAAAACTGTTTTTT,CASSKRGWITEKLFF,TRBJ1-4,.,.,TRBV6-5,15
TGTGCCAGCAGCTTATCCAGCGGACGGACCTCCTACAATGAGCAGTTCTTC,CASSLSSGRTSYNEQFF,TRBJ2-1,.,.,TRBV7-2,17
TGTGCCAGCAGTTATATAGTCCTCACCGGGGAGCTGTTTTTT,CASSYIVLTGELFF,TRBJ2-2,.,.,TRBV6-5,14
TGTGCCAGCGGACCTATAGCGGGAGTCACAGATACGCAGTATTTT,CASGPIAGVTDTQYF,TRBJ2-3,TRBD2,many,TRBV7-9,15
TGTGCCAGCAGCCAAGGGGACTTAGCCACAGATACGCAGTATTTT,CASSQGDLATDTQYF,TRBJ2-3,.,.,TRBV4-2,15
TGCGCCAGCAGCTTGACCGGGACAGGGGTATTCTACGAGCAGTACTTC,CASSLTGTGVFYEQYF,TRBJ2-7,TRBD1,.,TRBV5-1,16
TGCGCCAGCAGCTTAGGTCAGGGGATATACGACGAGCAGTACTTC,CASSLGQGIYDEQYF,TRBJ2-7,.,.,TRBV5-1,15
TGTGCCAGCAGCTTGAGGGAGGCCACCGGGGAGCTGTTTTTT,CASSLREATGELFF,TRBJ2-2,.,.,TRBV7-9,14
TGCGCCAGCAGCATGGGACTAGCGGGGCCCTACGAGCAGTACTTC,CASSMGLAGPYEQYF,TRBJ2-7,TRBD2,.,TRBV5-1,15
TGTGCCAGCAGCTTAAGTACTAGCGGAATCTCCTACGAGCAGTACTTC,CASSLSTSGISYEQYF,TRBJ2-7,TRBD2,few,TRBV7-6,16
TGTGCCTGGACCAATGGGGTGGCGAGCACTGAAGCTTTCTTT,CAWTNGVASTEAFF,TRBJ1-1,.,.,TRBV30,14
TGTGCCACGATGGGAGGGGAGGGAGAGACCCAGTACTTC,CATMGGEGETQYF,TRBJ2-5,TRBD2,few,TRBV12-3/TRBV12-4,13
TGTGCCAGCAGTAACCCACCGGGGCCGAATGAGCAGTTCTTC,CASSNPPGPNEQFF,TRBJ2-1,.,.,TRBV27,14
TGTGCCAGCAGGGGGGACTACAAATACGAGCAGTACTTC,CASRGDYKYEQYF,TRBJ2-7,TRBD2,.,TRBV2,13
TGCAGCGTTAGTTCAGGGAAGGACACTGAAGCTTTCTTT,CSVSSGKDTEAFF,TRBJ1-1,.,.,TRBV29-1,13
TGTGCCAGCAGCTCAAGATACTATGGCTACACCTTC,CASSSRYYGYTF,TRBJ1-2,.,.,TRBV27,12
TGTGCCAGCAGTCTCCTTTTCGAGCAGTACTTC,CASSLLFEQYF,TRBJ2-7,.,.,TRBV6-2/TRBV6-3,11
TGCGCCAGCAGCTGGACAGGATGGGGCACAGATACGCAGTATTTT,CASSWTGWGTDTQYF,TRBJ2-3,TRBD1,few,TRBV5-1,15
TGTGCCAGCAGCTTAGCGGGGACTATCGCGGGACCCGGGGAGCTGTTTTTT,CASSLAGTIAGPGELFF,TRBJ2-2,TRBD2,.,TRBV7-2,17
TGTGCCAGCAGCCCGGGACAGGGGACCGGGGAGCTGTTTTTT,CASSPGQGTGELFF,TRBJ2-2,TRBD1,.,TRBV7-6,14
TGTGCCAGCAGCCAAGATTTTGGACTTCAAGATACGCAGTATTTT,CASSQDFGLQDTQYF,TRBJ2-3,.,many,TRBV3-1,15
TGTGCCAGCAGCTTTGCTGTATGGAGACAGGGGAGAGAGACCCAGTACTTC,CASSFAVWRQGRETQYF,TRBJ2-5,TRBD1,few,TRBV5-6,17
TGCGCCAGCAGCTTGGTTCGGGACGCCCAAGATACGCAGTATTTT,CASSLVRDAQDTQYF,TRBJ2-3,.,.,TRBV5-1,15
TGTGCCAGCAGTTTTGGGACAGGGGTTTACGAGCAGTACTTC,CASSFGTGVYEQYF,TRBJ2-7,TRBD1,many,TRBV12-3/TRBV12-4,14
TGTGCCAGCAGTTACTCCCAGAGCTCCTACAATGAGCAGTTCTTC,CASSYSQSSYNEQFF,TRBJ2-1,.,.,TRBV6-5,15
TGTGCCAGCAGCTTATTCGGAGAGACCCAGTACTTC,CASSLFGETQYF,TRBJ2-5,.,.,TRBV7-6,12
TGTGCCAGCAGACTCGGGCAGGGGGTCGAGCAGTACTTC,CASRLGQGVEQYF,TRBJ2-7,TRBD1,few,TRBV12-3/TRBV12-4,13
TGTGCCAGCAGCGTTTTACAGGACACTGAAGCTTTCTTT,CASSVLQDTEAFF,TRBJ1-1,.,few,TRBV9,13
TGTGCCAGCAGCTTTACAGGGAATGAGCAGTTCTTC,CASSFTGNEQFF,TRBJ2-1,.,few,TRBV5-6,12
TGTGCCAGCAGCTTAGCTGGTACAGGGTGGGAAGCTTTCTTT,CASSLAGTGWEAFF,TRBJ1-1,.,many,TRBV7-2,14
TGCGCCAGCAGCCAAGACGGGGACAGGGTGGGGGAGCAGTACTTC,CASSQDGDRVGEQYF,TRBJ2-7,TRBD1,few,TRBV4-1,15
TGCAGCGTTGAGGGCCCTGGATCCTACGAGCAGTACTTC,CSVEGPGSYEQYF,TRBJ2-7,.,.,TRBV29-1,13
TGTGCCAGCAGCCCCTCGGACTGGAACCCCTACGAGCAGTACTTC,CASSPSDWNPYEQYF,TRBJ2-7,.,few,TRBV9,15
TGCAGTGCATCGGGACTGACGAGCTCCTACAATGAGCAGTTCTTC,CSASGLTSSYNEQFF,TRBJ2-1,.,.,TRBV20-1,15
TGTGCCAGCAGTTTGGGTCGAACGGGGTACGAGCAGTACTTC,CASSLGRTGYEQYF,TRBJ2-7,.,.,TRBV12-3/TRBV12-4,14
TGCGCCAGCAGCTTGGAAATTGGGACTAGCGGCTACAATGAGCAGTTCTTC,CASSLEIGTSGYNEQFF,TRBJ2-1,TRBD2,few,TRBV5-1,17
TGTGCCAGCAGTTTGTGGCTAGCGGGAGGTAATACGCAGTATTTT,CASSLWLAGGNTQYF,TRBJ2-3,TRBD2,.,TRBV12-3/TRBV12-4,15
TGTGCCAGCAGCTTCGACTCGGGGCCTCGGTTAAACTCCTATAATTCACCCCTCCACTTT,CASSFDSGPRLNSYNSPLHF,TRBJ1-6,.,.,TRBV7-9,20
TGTGCCAGCTCACCTGGGACAGGGAACAATGAGCAGTTCTTC,CASSPGTGNNEQFF,TRBJ2-1,TRBD1,few,TRBV18,14
TGTGCCAGCAGCTCGGGGGGACCAGGAGAGCTGTTTTTT,CASSSGGPGELFF,TRBJ2-2,TRBD2,few,TRBV7-3,13
TGTGCCATCAGTGACGACGGCAATCAGCCCCAGCATTTT,CAISDDGNQPQHF,TRBJ1-5,.,few,TRBV10-3,13
TGTGCCAGCAGCCTCTCTAGGAGAGATACGCAGTATTTT,CASSLSRRDTQYF,TRBJ2-3,.,few,TRBV3-1,13
TGTGCCAGCAGCCAAGAAGTGAACTACACTGAAGCTTTCTTT,CASSQEVNYTEAFF,TRBJ1-1,.,few,TRBV3-1,14
TGTGCTAGTGGTTTGGTAACGGGGGACACTGAAGCTTTCTTT,CASGLVTGDTEAFF,TRBJ1-1,.,.,TRBV12-5,14
TGTGCCAGCAGCGTAGTGGGGCTAGCGGGATCGCACGGGGAGCTGTTTTTT,CASSVVGLAGSHGELFF,TRBJ2-2,TRBD2,.,TRBV9,17
TGCAGTGCTAGAGAAAAGAAGGAGGGCCCAAATGAGCAGTTCTTC,CSAREKKEGPNEQFF,TRBJ2-1,.,few,TRBV20-1,15
TGTGCTAGTGGTGCCGGGCTAGCGGGGTTCTTC,CASGAGLAGFF,TRBJ2-1,TRBD2,.,TRBV12-5,11
TGTGCCAGCAGCTCCCCCCTGGACAGGGGTTCCCCAGAGACCCAGTACTTC,CASSSPLDRGSPETQYF,TRBJ2-5,TRBD1,few,TRBV7-9,17
TGCGCCAGCAGCCAAGAGACTTACGGCGCACCCCACGAGCAGTACTTC,CASSQETYGAPHEQYF,TRBJ2-7,.,.,TRBV4-1,16
TGTGCCAGCAGTTTAGCCACCCACGAGCAGTACTTC,CASSLATHEQYF,TRBJ2-7,.,.,TRBV12-3/TRBV12-4,12